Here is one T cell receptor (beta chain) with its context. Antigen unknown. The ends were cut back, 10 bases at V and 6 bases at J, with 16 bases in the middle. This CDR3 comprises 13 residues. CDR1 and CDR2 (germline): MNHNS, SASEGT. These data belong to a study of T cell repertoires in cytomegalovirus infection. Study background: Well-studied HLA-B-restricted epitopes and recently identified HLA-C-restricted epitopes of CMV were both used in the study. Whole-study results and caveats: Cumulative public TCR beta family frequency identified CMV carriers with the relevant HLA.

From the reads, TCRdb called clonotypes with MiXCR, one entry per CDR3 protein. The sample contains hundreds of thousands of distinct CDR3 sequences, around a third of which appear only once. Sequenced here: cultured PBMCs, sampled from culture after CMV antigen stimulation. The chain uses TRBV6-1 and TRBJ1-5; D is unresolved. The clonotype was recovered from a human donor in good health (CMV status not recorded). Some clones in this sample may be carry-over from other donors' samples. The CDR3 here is CATNRASGQPQHF. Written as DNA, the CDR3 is TGTGCCACCAACCGGGCCTCGGGTCAGCCCCAGCATTTT.